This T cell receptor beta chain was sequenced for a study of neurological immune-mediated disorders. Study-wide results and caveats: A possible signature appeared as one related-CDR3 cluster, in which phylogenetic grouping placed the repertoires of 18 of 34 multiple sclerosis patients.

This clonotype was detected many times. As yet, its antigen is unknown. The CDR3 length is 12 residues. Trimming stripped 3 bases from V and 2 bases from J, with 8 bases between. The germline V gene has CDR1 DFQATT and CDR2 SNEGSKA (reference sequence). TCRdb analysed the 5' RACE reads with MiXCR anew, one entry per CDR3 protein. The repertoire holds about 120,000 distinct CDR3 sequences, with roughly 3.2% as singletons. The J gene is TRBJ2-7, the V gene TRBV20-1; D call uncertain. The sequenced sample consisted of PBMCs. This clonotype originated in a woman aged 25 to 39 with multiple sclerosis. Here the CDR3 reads CSARMGTYEQYF. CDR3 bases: TGCAGTGCTAGGATGGGGACCTACGAGCAGTACTTC.